This TCR beta chain came from a study of blood T cell repertoires in COVID-19. About the research overall: PBMCs, B-cell-depleted T cells, or T cells provided the cDNA or gDNA that made up the material.

Everyone who took part was roughly 18 to 89 years old, and they came from 20 to 25 US areas. TCRdb's copy holds only in-frame clones and misses some; the assay was immunoSEQ multiplex PCR. The sample consists of about 400,000 clones, about 90% of them appearing once. In germline, CDR1 is MGHDK, CDR2 SYGVNS. This CDR3 contains 14 residues. With V trimmed by 3 bases and J by 2 bases, 2 bases remained unmatched. The specimen sequenced was PBMCs or T cells enriched from blood (not recorded which). V gene TRBV25-1 combines with J gene TRBJ2-3; TRBD1 matches at 7 bases. The receptor was derived from a woman aged 18-29 years with acute COVID-19. The CDR3 region has the DNA TGTGCCAGCAGTGATGGGACAGTCACAGATACGCAGTATTTT. It yields the protein CASSDGTVTDTQYF.